The rows below give T cell receptor beta chains drawn from one sample of a study of OX40 agonist ivuxolimab in advanced cancers. Generated by immunoSEQ multiplex PCR, the TCRdb table keeps only in-frame clones and is missing some. This sample has about 40,000 clones, with about 89% found just once. This sample comprised CD4+ or CD8+ T cells sorted from blood, obtained in a trial of the OX40 agonist ivuxolimab. The origin of the receptors is an adult with an advanced solid tumor such as melanoma, head and neck, liver or kidney cancer. The CDR3 runs from the conserved cysteine through the conserved F or W. A D gene is named only where the DNA matches it firmly. Where a row states a size, it is once, few, many or the class of an expanded clone; other rows omit it.

clone size: .; V gene: TRBV7-9; D gene: TRBD2; J gene: TRBJ2-1; CDR3 DNA: TGTGCCAGCAGCTTAGGGACTAGCCCCTACAATGAGCAGTTCTTC; CDR3 protein: CASSLGTSPYNEQFF
clone size: .; V gene: TRBV21-1; D gene: .; J gene: TRBJ1-1; CDR3 DNA: TGTGCCAGCAGCAAAGTTTGGAACACTGAAGCTTTCTTT; CDR3 protein: CASSKVWNTEAFF
clone size: .; V gene: TRBV28; D gene: .; J gene: TRBJ2-7; CDR3 DNA: TGTGCCAGCAGTTTAGTCACACCGTCCTACGAGCAGTACTTC; CDR3 protein: CASSLVTPSYEQYF
clone size: few; V gene: TRBV6-1; D gene: TRBD2; J gene: TRBJ2-1; CDR3 DNA: TGTGCCACCAAGACTAGCGGGAGAGGGAATGAGCAGTTCTTC; CDR3 protein: CATKTSGRGNEQFF
clone size: once; V gene: TRBV7-9; D gene: .; J gene: TRBJ1-1; CDR3 DNA: TGTGCCAGCAGCTTGGGGGGCTCGGGCACTGAAGCTTTCTTT; CDR3 protein: CASSLGGSGTEAFF
clone size: .; V gene: TRBV7-2; D gene: .; J gene: TRBJ2-2; CDR3 DNA: TGTGCCAGCAGCCTGTCCGGGGAGCTGTTTTTT; CDR3 protein: CASSLSGELFF
clone size: few; V gene: TRBV4-1; D gene: TRBD1; J gene: TRBJ2-5; CDR3 DNA: TGCGCCAGCAGGTCCGGGACAGCACAAGAGACCCAGTACTTC; CDR3 protein: CASRSGTAQETQYF
clone size: .; V gene: TRBV10-2; D gene: TRBD2; J gene: TRBJ2-3; CDR3 DNA: TGCGCCAGCAGTGAGTCTAAGACCTTAGCGGGAGCGGGAGATACGCAGTATTTT; CDR3 protein: CASSESKTLAGAGDTQYF
clone size: .; V gene: TRBV29-1; D gene: .; J gene: TRBJ1-1; CDR3 DNA: TGCAGCGTGGGACAATTGAACACTGAAGCTTTCTTT; CDR3 protein: CSVGQLNTEAFF
clone size: .; V gene: TRBV18; D gene: TRBD1; J gene: TRBJ2-1; CDR3 DNA: TGTGCCAGCTCACCGACAGGGAGAAACCAAGGGGAGCAGTTCTTC; CDR3 protein: CASSPTGRNQGEQFF
clone size: once; V gene: TRBV30; D gene: TRBD2; J gene: TRBJ2-7; CDR3 DNA: TGTGCCTGGAGTGTATCACCGGTAGCGGGACGTCTCTCCTACGAGCAGTACTTC; CDR3 protein: CAWSVSPVAGRLSYEQYF
clone size: .; V gene: TRBV28; D gene: .; J gene: TRBJ2-7; CDR3 DNA: TGTGCCAGCAGTACAGCCTACGAGCAGTACTTC; CDR3 protein: CASSTAYEQYF
clone size: once; V gene: TRBV9; D gene: .; J gene: TRBJ1-4; CDR3 DNA: TGTGCCAGCAGCCCTCGTCCGGGAGAAAAACTGTTTTTT; CDR3 protein: CASSPRPGEKLFF
clone size: .; V gene: TRBV19; D gene: .; J gene: TRBJ1-2; CDR3 DNA: TGTGCCAGTAGTTCACAGGGCAACTATGGCTACACCTTC; CDR3 protein: CASSSQGNYGYTF
clone size: once; V gene: TRBV5-5; D gene: .; J gene: TRBJ2-3; CDR3 DNA: TGTGCCAGCAGCTTGCGGGGCCTCAGCGGGCTGAGGGATACGCAGTATTTT; CDR3 protein: CASSLRGLSGLRDTQYF
clone size: .; V gene: TRBV11-2; D gene: .; J gene: TRBJ2-7; CDR3 DNA: TGTGCCAGCAGCTTAAAAGGGGAGACCTACAGCGGTCCTTACGAGCAGTACTTC; CDR3 protein: CASSLKGETYSGPYEQYF
clone size: .; V gene: TRBV4-2; D gene: .; J gene: TRBJ1-4; CDR3 DNA: TGTGCCAGCAGCCGTTCAACAGGCGCGCAGGGGGAAAAACTGTTTTTT; CDR3 protein: CASSRSTGAQGEKLFF
clone size: once; V gene: TRBV5-4; D gene: .; J gene: TRBJ1-1; CDR3 DNA: TGTGCCAGCAGCTTGATAGGGTACCCTGAAGCTTTCTTT; CDR3 protein: CASSLIGYPEAFF
clone size: .; V gene: TRBV5-4; D gene: .; J gene: TRBJ2-5; CDR3 DNA: TGTGCCAGCAGCCCATCCAGAGGGGGCTCGGGGGAGGGGAAAGAGACCCAGTACTTC; CDR3 protein: CASSPSRGGSGEGKETQYF
clone size: .; V gene: TRBV4-2; D gene: .; J gene: TRBJ1-2; CDR3 DNA: TGTGCCAGCAGCCCTCCCGGGGCAGGGCAAGGTGGCTACACCTTC; CDR3 protein: CASSPPGAGQGGYTF
clone size: .; V gene: TRBV5-4; D gene: .; J gene: TRBJ2-3; CDR3 DNA: TGTGCCAGCAGCTTTAGACACAGGGAGGGCACAGATACGCAGTATTTT; CDR3 protein: CASSFRHREGTDTQYF
clone size: .; V gene: TRBV29-1; D gene: TRBD1; J gene: TRBJ1-2; CDR3 DNA: TGCAGCGTTGGACAGGGGGGCGCAGCTGGCTACACCTTC; CDR3 protein: CSVGQGGAAGYTF
clone size: .; V gene: TRBV2; D gene: .; J gene: TRBJ1-5; CDR3 DNA: TGTGCCAGCAGAACACAGGGTACCCAGCCCCAGCATTTT; CDR3 protein: CASRTQGTQPQHF